Each of the 21 T cell receptor beta chains below was sequenced from the same sample in a study of shared clonotypes between healthy human individuals. In the naive CD8 group, cells lacked CD45RO and were positively selected for CCR7, so terminally differentiated effector memory CD45RA+ cells were left out. Only in-frame clones appear in the TCRdb table, and some are missing; sequencing was by immunoSEQ multiplex PCR. The sample lists roughly 1,800,000 clones; about 94% were seen once. Sequences were obtained from naive CD8+ T cells sorted from blood. All receptors derive from a young man in good health.

The chain carries TRBV9 and TRBJ2-3; D might be TRBD2 (6 bases). Looked up from germline, CDR1 is SGDLS and CDR2 is YYNGEE. The CDR3 spans 16 residues. V gave up 0 bases and J gave up 2 bases, with 13 bases separating them. CDR3 DNA sequence: TGTGCCAGCAGCGTAGATGGAGGGATCCCCACAGATACGCAGTATTTT. It codes for CASSVDGGIPTDTQYF. Together with reference TRBV9 and TRBJ2-3, the CDR3 gives the full variable domain: DSGVTQTPKHLITATGQRVTLRCSPRSGDLSVYWYQQSLDQGLQFLIQYYNGEERAKGNILERFSAQQFPDLHSELNLSSLELGDSALYFCASSVDGGIPTDTQYFGPGTRLTVL.

This clone was seen just once. The junction differs from germline at one of its ends, possibly a read error. Other DNA sequences within the sample encode an identical CDR3. The genes are TRBV6-6 and TRBJ2-7; possible D gene TRBD1, 6 bases. This CDR3 is built from 15 residues. CDR1 is MNHNY, CDR2 SVGAGI, per germline (reference sequence). The CDR3: CASSYSPGQFYEQYF. CDR3 in DNA: TGTGCCAGCAGCTACTCACCGGGACAATTTTACGAGCAGTACTTC.

This chain uses TRBV23-1 with TRBJ2-5; D may be TRBD1 or TRBD2 (5 bases each). TRBV23-1 is known as an ORF, though its function is uncertain. The V end lost 4 bases, the J end lost 4 bases, and 10 bases lay between the germline ends. This CDR3 has 13 residues. CDR3 coding DNA: TGCGCCAGCAGTCTGGGGGAACGAGAGACCCAGTACTTC. Protein sequence: CASSLGERETQYF.

The chain uses TRBV7-9 and TRBJ2-1; 11 bases agree with TRBD2. Germline trimming cut 5 bases from V and 0 bases from J; bases unmatched to any gene: 12. Germline V gene data show CDR1 as SEHNR and CDR2 as FQNEAQ (reference sequence). The CDR3 is 19 residues long. As DNA, the CDR3 is TGTGCCAGCAGCACCACACTAGCGGGAGCTTCCTCCTCCTACAATGAGCAGTTCTTC. It yields the protein CASSTTLAGASSSYNEQFF. The full variable domain, rest sourced from reference TRBV7-9 and TRBJ2-1, is DTGVSQNPRHKITKRGQNVTFRCDPISEHNRLYWYRQTLGQGPEFLTYFQNEAQLEKSRLLSDRFSAERPKGSFSTLEIQRTEQGDSAMYLCASSTTLAGASSSYNEQFFGPGTRLTVL.

J is TRBJ1-2 and V is TRBV5-4; TRBD1 matches 9 bases. The V and J ends lost 4 bases and 8 bases, in that order; junction bases with no gene match: 9. This CDR3 has 14 amino acids. Germline loops: CDR1 SGHNT, CDR2 YYREEE (reference sequence). CDR3 region: CASSEDRGVEGYTF. CDR3 coding DNA: TGTGCCAGCAGCGAGGACAGGGGAGTGGAGGGCTACACCTTC.

Points on this clone: At the DNA level, this CDR3 is encoded by other sequences in the same sample as well. V and J are TRBV9 and TRBJ1-1, with D unresolved. The V gene lost 0 bases and the J gene lost 3 bases, with 6 bases spanning the gap. The CDR3 is made up of 13 amino acids. CDR1 and CDR2 (germline): SGDLS, YYNGEE. CDR3: CASSVDGYTEAFF. CDR3 bases: TGTGCCAGCAGCGTAGACGGATACACTGAAGCTTTCTTT.

The V call is TRBV5-1, the J call TRBJ2-7; weak D call: TRBD2 (6 bases). Germline loops: CDR1 SGHRS, CDR2 YFSETQ. The CDR3 covers 16 residues. Trimming shortened V by 4 bases and J by 0 bases, and 17 bases separated the two germline ends. The CDR3 nucleotides read TGCGCCAGCAGCGGGGGGATAGGATTAAGCTCCTACGAGCAGTACTTC. It encodes CASSGGIGLSSYEQYF.

This chain connects TRBV29-1 to TRBJ2-3, with TRBD2 as a possible D gene (7 bases). The germline V gene has CDR1 SQVTM and CDR2 ANQGSEA. This CDR3 spans 17 amino acids. V dropped 0 bases and J dropped 3 bases, with 19 bases sitting between them. CDR3 loop: CSVEDGGGQRGTDTQYF. CDR3 coding DNA: TGCAGCGTTGAAGATGGCGGGGGCCAGAGGGGAACAGATACGCAGTATTTT.

This sequence joins TRBV15 and TRBJ1-1, with a possible D match to TRBD1 (6 bases). V lost 3 bases and J lost 1, with 15 bases in between. The germline CDR1 and CDR2 sequences are LNHNV and YYDKDF (reference sequence). The CDR3 totals 16 residues. CDR3 amino acids: CATSREGVLGNTEAFF. CDR3 bases: TGTGCCACCAGCAGGGAGGGGGTTTTGGGGAACACTGAAGCTTTCTTT.

This sequence joins TRBV7-9 and TRBJ2-7; D may be TRBD1 or TRBD2 (6 bases each). V was pared by 2 bases and J by 3 bases, with 14 bases between. The CDR3 length is 15 residues. CDR1 SEHNR and CDR2 FQNEAQ come from the germline V gene (reference sequence). The CDR3 reads CASSLPGARGYEQYF. CDR3 DNA sequence: TGTGCCAGCAGCTTACCGGGGGCTAGAGGCTACGAGCAGTACTTC.

The chain recombines TRBV5-4 with TRBJ2-7, with TRBD1 matching 8 bases. V lost 4 bases and J lost 5; bases outside the gene matches: 14. This CDR3 contains 16 residues. Germline CDR1 is SGHNT and CDR2 is YYREEE (reference sequence). For the CDR3, the DNA is TGTGCCAGCAGCCATCAGGGGGCCGGTGGGATTGACGAGCAGTACTTC. Amino acids: CASSHQGAGGIDEQYF. The whole variable domain, remainder taken from reference TRBV5-4 and TRBJ2-7, is ETGVTQSPTHLIKTRGQQVTLRCSSQSGHNTVSWYQQALGQGPQFIFQYYREEENGRGNFPPRFSGLQFPNYSSELNVNALELDDSALYLCASSHQGAGGIDEQYFGPGTRLTVT.

The rearrangement uses TRBV7-9 and TRBJ1-1; 7 positions match TRBD1. Per germline, CDR1 SEHNR and CDR2 FQNEAQ (reference sequence). The CDR3 loop spans 14 amino acids. V shed 5 bases and J 4 bases; nucleotides not matched to a gene: 7. CDR3 nucleotides: TGTGCCAGCAGCCTACCAGGGGGTAGCACTGAAGCTTTCTTT. Its translation: CASSLPGGSTEAFF.

The chain is built from TRBV5-8 and TRBJ1-4; D gene uncertain. This CDR3 is 12 amino acids long. V was cut by 1 base and J by 8 bases, with 6 bases left in between. CDR1 and CDR2 from the germline V gene are SGHTS and YDEGEE. CDR3 region: CASSLSGEKLFF. CDR3 nucleotides: TGTGCCAGCAGCTTGTCCGGGGAAAAACTGTTTTTT.

The chain recombines TRBV27 with TRBJ2-2; possibly TRBD1 for D (5 bases). V was pared by 5 bases and J by 7 bases, with 20 bases between. The CDR3 contains 16 residues. CDR1 is MNHEY and CDR2 is SMNVEV in the germline V gene (reference sequence). For the CDR3, the DNA is TGTGCCAGCAGTCCCACCTTGGACATCAACGGCGGGGAGCTGTTTTTT. This codes for CASSPTLDINGGELFF.

This chain joins TRBV30 and TRBJ2-1, with D perhaps matching TRBD1 or TRBD2 (5 bases each). V was cut by 0 bases and J by 8 bases, with 11 bases left in between. The CDR3 loop spans 13 amino acids. CDR1 and CDR2 from the germline V gene are GTSNPN and SVGIG (reference sequence). CDR3 sequence: CAWSVTRGHEQFF. The CDR3 DNA sequence: TGTGCCTGGAGTGTAACGAGGGGACATGAGCAGTTCTTC.

With respect to this clone: Additional DNA sequences in this sample encode the identical CDR3. The chain uses TRBV9 and TRBJ1-1; 8 bases are a match to TRBD1. CDR1 is SGDLS and CDR2 is YYNGEE in the germline V gene. The CDR3 length is 13 residues. V trimming: 2 bases; J trimming: 6 bases; junction bases outside the gene matches: 3. CDR3 protein: CASSVAGGPEAFF. The CDR3 DNA is TGTGCCAGCAGCGTCGCAGGGGGCCCTGAAGCTTTCTTT. Full variable domain (outside the CDR3, taken from reference TRBV9 and TRBJ1-1): DSGVTQTPKHLITATGQRVTLRCSPRSGDLSVYWYQQSLDQGLQFLIQYYNGEERAKGNILERFSAQQFPDLHSELNLSSLELGDSALYFCASSVAGGPEAFFGQGTRLTVV.

For this clone: Other nucleotide sequences in the sample specify the same CDR3. The chain joins TRBV27 to TRBJ2-3, with a weak D call TRBD1 (5 bases). V lost 5 bases and J 4 bases, leaving 7 bases between the germline ends. The CDR3 runs to 12 residues. The germline gives CDR1 MNHEY, CDR2 SMNVEV (reference sequence). The CDR3 here is CASSRGPDTQYF. As DNA, the CDR3 is TGTGCCAGCAGTAGGGGTCCAGATACGCAGTATTTT.

The J gene is TRBJ1-3, the V gene TRBV7-2; D is undetermined. V was shortened by 6 bases and J by 3 bases, with 9 bases between the two germline ends. This CDR3 contains 13 residues. Germline V CDR1 and CDR2: SGHTA, FQGNSA. As DNA, the CDR3 is TGTGCCAGCAGGAGGGAGAATGGAAACACCATATATTTT. This translates into CASRRENGNTIYF.

The rearrangement joins TRBV2 to TRBJ2-3; 7 bases fit TRBD1. Germline lookup yields CDR1 SNHLY and CDR2 FYNNEI. The CDR3 loop spans 15 amino acids. With V trimmed by 3 bases and J by 2 bases, 5 bases remained unmatched. CDR3 amino acids: CASSDTGAVTDTQYF. In DNA, the CDR3 is TGTGCCAGCAGTGATACAGGGGCCGTCACAGATACGCAGTATTTT.

V is TRBV5-1 and J is TRBJ1-3; TRBD1 matches 7 bases. Losses at the gene ends were 5 bases for V and 2 bases for J; bases not matched to a gene: 7. Germline loops: CDR1 SGHRS, CDR2 YFSETQ. CDR3 length equals 15 residues. The CDR3 sequence: CASRNDRAPGNTIYF. As DNA, the CDR3 is TGCGCCAGCAGAAATGACAGGGCTCCTGGAAACACCATATATTTT.

This chain joins TRBV4-3 and TRBJ2-1, with TRBD2 identical over 12 bases. The V segment lost 1 base and the J segment 7 bases; nucleotides outside the gene matches: 17. Per germline, CDR1 LGHNA and CDR2 YSLEER. The CDR3 has 20 residues. CDR3 region: CASSQVTVWGLAGDGNEQFF. The CDR3 DNA reads TGCGCCAGCAGCCAAGTGACCGTATGGGGACTAGCGGGTGACGGGAATGAGCAGTTCTTC.